Sequencing of this T cell receptor (beta chain) was carried out in a study of blood T cell repertoires in COVID-19. The wider study: COVID-19 samples collected from the United States, Italy and Spain covered acute and convalescent phases. In each case, the material was cDNA or gDNA derived from T cells, B-cell-depleted T cells, or PBMCs.

The CDR3 covers 15 residues. CDR1 and CDR2 (germline): MNHEY, SVGEGT. V lost 6 bases and J 2 bases, leaving 14 bases between the germline ends. In the study's own analysis: Researchers report that nucleated cell counts were estimated from reference gene primer amplification. Clones were sequenced by immunoSEQ multiplex PCR, and TCRdb holds only the in-frame ones, with some missing. V and J calls and clone size are as listed in that table; D and trimming were resolved from the DNA. The sample holds 360,000 or so clones; about 90% are singletons and the top ten take around 6.3%. The rearrangement joins TRBV6-2 or TRBV6-3 to TRBJ1-5, with D possibly TRBD1 on 6 matching bases. The receptor was derived from a man between 18 and 35 years old with active or convalescent COVID-19. The specimen was peripheral blood. CDR3 region: CASSLGGAGNQPQHF. The CDR3 DNA sequence: TGTGCCAGCAGCCTCGGGGGGGCCGGCAATCAGCCCCAGCATTTT.